These 20 T cell receptor beta chains originate from one sample sequenced in a study of cytomegalovirus exposure and HLA in healthy donors (dated by TCRdb to about 2017). Library preparation employed the immunoSEQ multiplex PCR assay. Here the immuneACCESS table is served through TCRdb, limited to in-frame sequences with V and J called. Missing clones are a known gap in these copies; in checked studies unresolved V genes cover under half, and the rest lacks a known reason. The sample data list 100,000 to 150,000 clones, and around 90% of these were observed just once. Clones ranked in the top ten supply 1.5% to 2% of the sample. The specimen sequenced was PBMCs. Receptor source: a woman under 30 in good health and CMV-seronegative.

This clone was seen only once. This chain connects TRBV4-1 to TRBJ2-7, with 11 bases aligning to TRBD1. The CDR3 extends over 15 amino acids. The ends lost 2 bases at V and 6 bases at J; junction bases unmatched: 6. Per germline, CDR1 MGHRA and CDR2 YSYEKL. This chain's CDR3 is CASSQPQGQGAEQYF. For the CDR3, the DNA is TGCGCCAGCAGCCAACCCCAAGGACAGGGGGCCGAGCAGTACTTC.

V usage is TRBV30 and J usage is TRBJ2-7; a possible D gene is TRBD1 (6 bases). The germline gives CDR1 GTSNPN, CDR2 SVGIG (reference sequence). This CDR3 has 13 residues. With 0 bases removed from V and 3 bases from J, the gap between germline ends came to 9 bases. CDR3 sequence reads: CAWSVNRDYEQYF. CDR3 coding DNA: TGTGCCTGGAGTGTCAACAGGGACTACGAGCAGTACTTC.

J is TRBJ2-2 and V is TRBV6-4, with 9 bases that match TRBD2. The J segment lost 5 bases and the V segment lost 5 bases, leaving 6 bases of the junction unmatched. This CDR3 spans 15 amino acids. Germline V gene data show CDR1 as MRHNA and CDR2 as SNTAGT. CDR3 DNA: TGTGCCAGCAGTCCGGGACTAGCTAAGACCGGGGAGCTGTTTTTT. Its translation is CASSPGLAKTGELFF.

This chain links TRBV5-6 with TRBJ2-3; TRBD2 matches 9 bases. Per the germline V gene, CDR1 is SGHDT and CDR2 is YYEEEE. V shed 5 bases and J 5 bases; nucleotides not matched to a gene: 12. This CDR3 region has 16 residues. The CDR3 protein is CASRYWAGGVIDTQYF. CDR3 bases: TGTGCCAGCAGATATTGGGCGGGAGGGGTGATAGATACGCAGTATTTT. The full variable domain, completed using reference TRBV5-6 and TRBJ2-3, is DAGVTQSPTHLIKTRGQQVTLRCSPKSGHDTVSWYQQALGQGPQFIFQYYEEEERQRGNFPDRFSGHQFPNYSSELNVNALLLGDSALYLCASRYWAGGVIDTQYFGPGTRLTVL.

The chain links TRBV29-1 to TRBJ2-1; TRBD1 is a possible D gene (6 bases). Trimming took 7 bases from V and 6 from J, leaving 25 bases between them. The CDR3 is 16 amino acids. Germline-derived CDR1 and CDR2 are SQVTM and ANQGSEA. The CDR3: CSGGRRARVASNEQFF. CDR3 bases: TGCAGCGGGGGGCGCAGGGCCAGAGTAGCCAGCAATGAGCAGTTCTTC.

This clone was picked up a small number of times. The chain uses TRBV7-9 and TRBJ2-7, with 16 bases aligning to TRBD2. The germline V gene encodes CDR1 SEHNR and CDR2 FQNEAQ (reference sequence). V lost 5 bases, J lost 6 bases, and 4 bases stayed unmatched. This CDR3 has 15 amino acids. This CDR3 reads CASSPGLAGGSEQYF. The CDR3 region has the DNA TGTGCCAGCAGCCCGGGACTAGCGGGAGGGAGCGAGCAGTACTTC.

The chain couples TRBV2 to TRBJ2-4; D not resolved. The CDR3 is 13 amino acids. V was pared by 10 bases and J by 1 base, with 11 bases between. CDR1 and CDR2 from the germline V gene are SNHLY and FYNNEI. As DNA, the CDR3 is TGTGCCACCACCGCGCGGGCCAAAAACATTCAGTACTTC. Encoded protein: CATTARAKNIQYF.

This clone was counted once. The genes are TRBV9 and TRBJ1-2, with 7 positions matching TRBD1. Looked up from germline, CDR1 is SGDLS and CDR2 is YYNGEE. The length of the CDR3 is 15 residues. The trim removed 4 bases at V and 2 bases at J, leaving 8 bases unmatched. CDR3 sequence: CASSPSGTANYGYTF. The DNA of the CDR3 is TGTGCCAGCAGCCCCTCGGGGACAGCCAACTATGGCTACACCTTC.

The chain employs TRBV2 and TRBJ1-1; 10 bases agree with TRBD1. Germline V gives CDR1 SNHLY, CDR2 FYNNEI. The V and J ends lost 3 bases and 2 bases, in that order; junction bases with no gene match: 6. This CDR3 contains 16 residues. Here the CDR3 DNA reads TGTGCCAGCAGTGAGGGACAGGGGATTCGTAACACTGAAGCTTTCTTT. It yields the protein CASSEGQGIRNTEAFF.

This chain joins TRBV2 and TRBJ2-1; 8 bases are a match to TRBD2. Germline V gives CDR1 SNHLY, CDR2 FYNNEI. This CDR3 comprises 13 residues. The trim removed 8 bases at V and 4 bases at J, leaving 4 bases unmatched. The CDR3 is CASGREVYNEQFF. The DNA for the CDR3 is TGTGCCAGCGGGCGGGAGGTTTACAATGAGCAGTTCTTC.

The chain is built from TRBV5-1 and TRBJ2-7; 10 bases are a match to TRBD1. In germline, CDR1 is SGHRS, CDR2 YFSETQ. This CDR3 comprises 15 residues. J was trimmed by 2 bases and V by 4 bases; bases with no gene match: 6. CDR3 residues: CASSHAGTGAYEQYF. The DNA of the CDR3 is TGCGCCAGCAGCCACGCCGGGACAGGGGCCTACGAGCAGTACTTC.

The DNA of the CDR3 is TGTGCCAGCAGCCCGACAGGCTACAATGAGCAGTTCTTC. Protein sequence: CASSPTGYNEQFF. This chain uses TRBV14 with TRBJ2-1; a weak D match, TRBD1 (6 bases). The CDR3 is 13 amino acids. Germline V gene data show CDR1 as SGHDN and CDR2 as FVKESK. V lost 4 bases and J 3 bases, leaving 7 bases between the germline ends.

The chain is built from TRBV9 and TRBJ2-1; the match to TRBD2 covers 13 bases. The CDR3 length is 16 residues. Germline V gene sequence: CDR1 SGDLS, CDR2 YYNGEE. V trimming: 4 bases; J trimming: 6 bases; junction bases outside the gene matches: 7. Here the CDR3 DNA reads TGTGCCAGCAGCACACGACGGACTAGCGGGAGCAATGAGCAGTTCTTC. This sequence encodes CASSTRRTSGSNEQFF.

As concerns this clone: Other DNA sequences in the sample encode the same CDR3. This chain connects TRBV5-1 to TRBJ2-3, with TRBD2 as a possible D gene (6 bases). Per the germline V gene, CDR1 is SGHRS and CDR2 is YFSETQ. V was pared by 3 bases and J by 0 bases, with 11 bases between. The CDR3 is made up of 15 amino acids. As DNA, the CDR3 is TGCGCCAGCAGCTCCACCGGGACTAGCACAGATACGCAGTATTTT. This translates into CASSSTGTSTDTQYF. Full variable domain (outside the CDR3, taken from reference TRBV5-1 and TRBJ2-3): KAGVTQTPRYLIKTRGQQVTLSCSPISGHRSVSWYQQTPGQGLQFLFEYFSETQRNKGNFPGRFSGRQFSNSRSEMNVSTLELGDSALYLCASSSTGTSTDTQYFGPGTRLTVL.

This clone has just one count. The chain couples TRBV4-1 to TRBJ2-7, with TRBD1 matching 8 bases. The CDR3 contains 16 residues. The germline gives CDR1 MGHRA, CDR2 YSYEKL. The trim removed 1 base at V and 2 bases at J, leaving 7 bases unmatched. The CDR3 DNA follows: TGCGCCAGCAGCCAAGCCCGGACAGGGTCGACCTACGAGCAGTACTTC. Protein sequence: CASSQARTGSTYEQYF.

J is TRBJ2-7 and V is TRBV6-1; TRBD2 might be the D (6 bases). From germline, CDR1 is MNHNS and CDR2 SASEGT. Trimming pared 3 bases from V and 11 bases from J, leaving 14 bases between. CDR3 length equals 12 residues. The CDR3 reads CASSEGGGDEYF. The DNA of the CDR3 is TGTGCCAGCAGTGAGGGTGGCGGGGACGAGTACTTC.

The rearrangement joins TRBV11-2 to TRBJ1-5, with D maybe TRBD1 (6 bases). Per the germline V gene, CDR1 is SGHAT and CDR2 is FQNNGV. Trimming stripped 1 base from V and 6 bases from J, with 13 bases between. This CDR3 spans 15 amino acids. In DNA form, the CDR3 reads TGTGCCAGCAGCTTAGGGATGGACAGCGGTCAGCCCCAGCATTTT. It specifies CASSLGMDSGQPQHF. Full variable domain (missing parts from reference TRBV11-2 and TRBJ1-5): EAGVAQSPRYKIIEKRQSVAFWCNPISGHATLYWYQQILGQGPKLLIQFQNNGVVDDSQLPKDRFSAERLKGVDSTLKIQPAKLEDSAVYLCASSLGMDSGQPQHFGDGTRLSIL.

J is TRBJ2-7 and V is TRBV11-3; 7 bases are shared with TRBD2. Germline CDR1 reads SGHNT; CDR2 reads YENEEA. The ends lost 5 bases at V and 2 bases at J; junction bases unmatched: 15. The CDR3 is made up of 17 amino acids. The CDR3 sequence is CASSAQSRLAQTYEQYF. CDR3 bases: TGTGCCAGCAGCGCTCAATCTCGACTAGCACAGACCTACGAGCAGTACTTC. The entire variable domain, with the rest obtained from reference TRBV11-3 and TRBJ2-7, is as follows: EAGVVQSPRYKIIEKKQPVAFWCNPISGHNTLYWYLQNLGQGPELLIRYENEEAVDDSQLPKDRFSAERLKGVDSTLKIQPAELGDSAVYLCASSAQSRLAQTYEQYFGPGTRLTVT.

The chain recombines TRBV29-1 with TRBJ2-7; D is uncertain. The CDR3 is made up of 12 amino acids. Trimming removed 7 bases from V and 2 bases from J, with 12 bases in between. CDR1 is SQVTM, CDR2 ANQGSEA, per germline. The CDR3 is CSGITETYEQYF. The DNA of the CDR3 is TGCAGCGGGATTACAGAAACCTACGAGCAGTACTTC.

The V gene is TRBV10-3, the J gene TRBJ2-7, with 11 bases matching TRBD2. The V gene end was trimmed by 7 bases and the J gene end by 9 bases; junction bases not matched to a gene: 8. This CDR3 contains 13 residues. The germline V gene has CDR1 ENHRY and CDR2 SYGVKD. The CDR3 DNA reads TGTGCCATCAAAGGACTAGCGGGCTTGGGGCAGTACTTC. Translating it yields CAIKGLAGLGQYF.